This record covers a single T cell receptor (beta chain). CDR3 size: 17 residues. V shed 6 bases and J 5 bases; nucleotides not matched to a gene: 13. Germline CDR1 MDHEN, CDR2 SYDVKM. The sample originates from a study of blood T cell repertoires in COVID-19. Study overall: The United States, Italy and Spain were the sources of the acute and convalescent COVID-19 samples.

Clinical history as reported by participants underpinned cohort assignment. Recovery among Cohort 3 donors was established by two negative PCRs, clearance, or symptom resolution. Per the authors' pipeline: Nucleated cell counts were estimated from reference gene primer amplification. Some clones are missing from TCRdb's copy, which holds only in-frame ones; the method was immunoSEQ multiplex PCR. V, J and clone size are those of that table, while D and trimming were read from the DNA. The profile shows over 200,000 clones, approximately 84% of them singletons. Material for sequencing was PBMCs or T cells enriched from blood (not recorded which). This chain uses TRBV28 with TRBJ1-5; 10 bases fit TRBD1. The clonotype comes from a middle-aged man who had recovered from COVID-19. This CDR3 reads CASSGGQGPPGDQPQHF. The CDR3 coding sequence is TGTGCCAGCAGCGGGGGACAGGGGCCTCCAGGGGATCAGCCCCAGCATTTT. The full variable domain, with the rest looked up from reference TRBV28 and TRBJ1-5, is DVKVTQSSRYLVKRTGEKVFLECVQDMDHENMFWYRQDPGLGLRLIYFSYDVKMKEKGDIPEGYSVSREKKERFSLILESASTNQTSMYLCASSGGQGPPGDQPQHFGDGTRLSIL.